This passage covers 27 T cell receptor beta chains from one sample sequenced in a study of response to subunit inactivated influenza vaccine. Each CDR3 protein is one row after TCRdb ran MiXCR on the RT-PCR reads. The sample includes 650,000 to 700,000 distinct CDR3 sequences, around a sixth of them seen just once. Sample: PBMCs from blood, taken 11 to 12 days after vaccination. The receptors shown here come from a middle-aged man who received an inactivated influenza vaccine.

This clonotype was seen more than once but under ten times. The CDR3 DNA follows: TGTGCCAGCAGACTGGACAGTACAGCCTTCATGAACACTGAAGCTTTCTTT. Translation gives CASRLDSTAFMNTEAFF. V and J are TRBV11-2 and TRBJ1-1, with a possible D match to TRBD1 (6 bases). CDR1 SGHAT and CDR2 FQNNGV come from the germline V gene. The CDR3 is 17 amino acids. Trimming shortened V by 6 bases and J by 0 bases, and 20 bases separated the two germline ends.

V is TRBV15 and J is TRBJ2-1; possibly TRBD2 for D (5 bases). The V and J ends lost 0 bases and 3 bases respectively, with 15 bases between them. The CDR3 length is 17 residues. Looked up from germline, CDR1 is LNHNV and CDR2 is YYDKDF (reference sequence). As DNA, the CDR3 is TGTGCCACCAGCAGAGATTCTTTGGCTAGCTTCTACAATGAGCAGTTCTTC. Amino acid sequence: CATSRDSLASFYNEQFF. The whole variable domain, filled in from reference TRBV15 and TRBJ2-1, reads DAMVIQNPRYQVTQFGKPVTLSCSQTLNHNVMYWYQQKSSQAPKLLFHYYDKDFNNEADTPDNFQSRRPNTSFCFLDIRSPGLGDTAMYLCATSRDSLASFYNEQFFGPGTRLTVL.

The chain couples TRBV5-5 to TRBJ1-2; D is unresolved. The CDR3 sequence is 14 residues long. Per the germline V gene, CDR1 is SGHKS and CDR2 is YYEKEE (reference sequence). V was clipped by 4 bases and J by 0 bases, with 10 bases between them. The CDR3 DNA sequence: TGTGCCAGCAGCCCAGTATCAGCTAACTATGGCTACACCTTC. Translation gives CASSPVSANYGYTF.

The chain links TRBV29-1 to TRBJ2-1; either TRBD1 or TRBD2 may fit D (5 bases each). V was pared by 6 bases and J by 5 bases, with 17 bases between. The CDR3 contains 14 residues. CDR1 is SQVTM and CDR2 is ANQGSEA in the germline V gene. In DNA form, the CDR3 reads TGCAGCGTGGACGGGACGTCTCAAAACAATGAGCAGTTCTTC. This encodes CSVDGTSQNNEQFF.

In this sample, this clonotype turned up many times. The chain uses TRBV20-1 and TRBJ2-1, with D perhaps TRBD1 (5 bases). CDR3 length: 11 residues. Germline CDR1 and CDR2: DFQATT and SNEGSKA (reference sequence). The germline V and J ends were trimmed by 5 bases and 4 bases, with 6 bases remaining between them. The CDR3 loop is CSASGYNEQFF. As DNA, the CDR3 is TGCAGTGCTTCAGGGTACAATGAGCAGTTCTTC.

In this sample, this clonotype turned up a few times. The rearrangement uses TRBV5-1 and TRBJ1-1, with a possible D match to TRBD1 (6 bases). The V end was cut by 0 bases, the J end by 1 base, with 10 bases between. The CDR3 loop spans 15 amino acids. Germline CDR1 reads SGHRS; CDR2 reads YFSETQ. CDR3: CASSLVLGANTEAFF. The CDR3 DNA reads as TGCGCCAGCAGCTTGGTACTGGGGGCGAACACTGAAGCTTTCTTT.

The chain carries TRBV7-2 and TRBJ2-7; 8 bases agree with TRBD1. Germline V gene lookup returns CDR1 SGHTA and CDR2 FQGNSA. The V segment lost 1 base and the J segment 5 bases; nucleotides outside the gene matches: 7. This CDR3 contains 15 residues. CDR3 in amino acids: CASSLGTGNYHEQYF. CDR3 coding DNA: TGTGCCAGCAGCTTAGGGACAGGGAATTACCACGAGCAGTACTTC.

This chain links TRBV7-7 with TRBJ1-3; D unclear. V dropped 5 bases and J dropped 0 bases, with 14 bases sitting between them. There are 16 residues in the CDR3. Germline lookup yields CDR1 SSHAT and CDR2 FNYEAQ (reference sequence). The CDR3 sequence is CASSPNQAFSGNTIYF. The DNA of the CDR3 is TGTGCCAGCAGCCCGAATCAGGCTTTCTCTGGAAACACCATATATTTT.

The chain couples TRBV4-1 to TRBJ1-2, with 7 bases identical to TRBD1. Germline trimming cut 0 bases from V and 4 bases from J; bases unmatched to any gene: 2. This CDR3 region has 14 residues. Germline CDR1 MGHRA, CDR2 YSYEKL. This chain's CDR3 is CASSQETGRYGYTF. Here the CDR3 DNA reads TGCGCCAGCAGCCAAGAGACAGGGCGCTATGGCTACACCTTC.

This clonotype appeared a few times. The V and J genes are TRBV20-1 and TRBJ1-5; 9 bases are a match to TRBD1. Trimming cost V 5 bases and J 7 bases; bases outside gene matches: 9. The CDR3 has 14 residues. Per germline, CDR1 DFQATT and CDR2 SNEGSKA (reference sequence). The CDR3, as DNA: TGCAGTGCTTCCCCCGGGACAGGGTTGCAGCCCCAGCATTTT. It codes for CSASPGTGLQPQHF.

This clonotype was detected ten times or more. V gene TRBV5-1 combines with J gene TRBJ2-3, with D unresolved. With 0 bases removed from V and 6 bases from J, the gap between germline ends came to 8 bases. The CDR3 has 13 amino acids. Germline V gene data show CDR1 as SGHRS and CDR2 as YFSETQ. The CDR3 DNA follows: TGCGCCAGCAGCTTGGGACCCCTGGATACGCAGTATTTT. This sequence encodes CASSLGPLDTQYF.

V gene TRBV11-2 combines with J gene TRBJ1-1; D remains unclear. Germline V gene data show CDR1 as SGHAT and CDR2 as FQNNGV. The V gene lost 7 bases and the J gene lost 1 base, with 22 bases spanning the gap. This CDR3 has 17 amino acids. CDR3 in DNA: TGTGCCAGCACCTTCGATCCTACGGAGGGATCGAACACTGAAGCTTTCTTT. Residues: CASTFDPTEGSNTEAFF.

This clonotype was picked up a small number of times. V gene TRBV20-1 combines with J gene TRBJ2-1, with 12 bases aligning to TRBD2. This CDR3 is built from 14 residues. V dropped 5 bases and J dropped 7; count of bases not matched to a gene: 6. Germline CDR1 reads DFQATT; CDR2 reads SNEGSKA (reference sequence). CDR3 sequence: CSARRLAGVNEQFF. In DNA form, the CDR3 reads TGCAGTGCTCGGAGACTAGCGGGAGTTAATGAGCAGTTCTTC.

This clonotype was counted a few times. This chain joins TRBV12-3 or TRBV12-4 and TRBJ1-3; weak D call: TRBD1 (6 bases). The CDR3 spans 15 residues. V was pared by 1 base and J by 2 bases, with 9 bases between. The CDR3 protein is CASSLVSGAGNTIYF. For the CDR3, the DNA is TGTGCCAGCAGTTTAGTCTCAGGGGCTGGAAACACCATATATTTT.

Only a few counts were recorded for this clonotype. This chain links TRBV5-1 with TRBJ2-3; 8 bases map to TRBD1. After removal of 5 bases from V and 1 base from J, the junction contained 3 bases not matched to a gene. Germline V gene lookup returns CDR1 SGHRS and CDR2 YFSETQ. The CDR3 extends over 14 amino acids. The CDR3, as DNA: TGCGCCAGCAGGCCAGGGGGCCGCACAGATACGCAGTATTTT. This encodes CASRPGGRTDTQYF.

The chain carries TRBV20-1 and TRBJ2-1; 10 bases are a match to TRBD2. V shed 3 bases, J shed 10 bases, and the junction held 18 bases outside the gene matches. The CDR3 covers 17 residues. Germline V gene data show CDR1 as DFQATT and CDR2 as SNEGSKA (reference sequence). The CDR3 loop reads CSARSLAGVPINDEQFF. The CDR3, as DNA: TGCAGTGCTAGGTCGCTAGCGGGAGTCCCCATTAACGACGAGCAGTTCTTC.

This clonotype has a handful of counts. This chain uses TRBV27 with TRBJ2-7, with a tentative D call TRBD2 (6 bases). The CDR3 has 14 amino acids. V lost 0 bases and J lost 3, with 9 bases in between. The germline gives CDR1 MNHEY, CDR2 SMNVEV (reference sequence). Here the CDR3 DNA reads TGTGCCAGCAGTTTATCTGCGGGGTACTACGAGCAGTACTTC. It is translated as CASSLSAGYYEQYF.

CDR3 protein: CASSPTGGSTEAFF. In DNA form, the CDR3 reads TGTGCCAGCTCACCCACAGGGGGTAGCACTGAAGCTTTCTTT. This chain uses TRBV18 with TRBJ1-1; TRBD1 matches 8 bases. CDR3 length equals 14 residues. Germline V gene sequence: CDR1 KGHSH, CDR2 LQKENI. After removal of 3 bases from V and 4 bases from J, the junction contained 4 bases not matched to a gene.

This clonotype was detected a few times. The rearrangement uses TRBV29-1 and TRBJ1-4, with D possibly matching TRBD1 (5 bases). The CDR3 sequence is 15 residues long. From germline, CDR1 is SQVTM and CDR2 ANQGSEA. V lost 4 bases and J lost 3, with 15 bases in between. This chain's CDR3 is CSVAKTGGPNEKLFF. CDR3 nucleotide sequence: TGCAGCGTTGCGAAGACGGGGGGTCCTAATGAAAAACTGTTTTTT.

This clonotype came up a few times. V usage is TRBV29-1 and J usage is TRBJ1-1, with D uncertain. Trimming removed 6 bases at V and 2 bases at J, with 13 bases between. This CDR3 contains 13 residues. The germline V gene has CDR1 SQVTM and CDR2 ANQGSEA. The CDR3 DNA follows: TGCAGCGTAGGAAACCCGTTTAACACTGAAGCTTTCTTT. This gives the protein CSVGNPFNTEAFF.

This clonotype was seen ten or more times. The rearrangement links TRBV20-1 to TRBJ1-1; tentative D call: TRBD1 (5 bases). The CDR3 runs 10 residues. Germline lookup yields CDR1 DFQATT and CDR2 SNEGSKA (reference sequence). V shed 7 bases and J shed 11 bases, with 14 bases lying between them. The CDR3 is CSVRRDRAFF. CDR3 in DNA: TGCAGTGTCCGTCGGGACCGGGCTTTCTTT.

This clonotype was detected ten times or more. The V gene is TRBV20-1, the J gene TRBJ2-7; TRBD2 matches at 10 bases. There are 15 residues in the CDR3. The germline V gene encodes CDR1 DFQATT and CDR2 SNEGSKA (reference sequence). The V gene end was trimmed by 7 bases and the J gene end by 5 bases; junction bases not matched to a gene: 14. The CDR3 reads CSVSFGTSARDEQYF. DNA of the CDR3: TGCAGTGTTTCTTTTGGGACTAGCGCCCGGGACGAGCAGTACTTC.

The sample holds many counts of this clonotype. CDR3 residues: CASSFRGSGNTIYF. CDR3 in DNA: TGTGCCAGCAGCTTCAGAGGCTCTGGAAACACCATATATTTT. The chain is built from TRBV12-3 or TRBV12-4 and TRBJ1-3; no clear D gene. The CDR3 length is 14 residues. V shed 6 bases and J shed 0 bases, with 9 bases lying between them.

The chain has TRBV11-2 and TRBJ2-1, with no clear D. V was shortened by 7 bases and J by 6 bases, with 19 bases between the two germline ends. This CDR3 comprises 15 residues. The germline gives CDR1 SGHAT, CDR2 FQNNGV. The chain's CDR3 is CASTMEAAHFNEQFF. CDR3 in DNA: TGTGCCAGCACCATGGAAGCAGCCCATTTCAATGAGCAGTTCTTC. Based on the CDR3 plus reference TRBV11-2 and TRBJ2-1, the full variable domain is EAGVAQSPRYKIIEKRQSVAFWCNPISGHATLYWYQQILGQGPKLLIQFQNNGVVDDSQLPKDRFSAERLKGVDSTLKIQPAKLEDSAVYLCASTMEAAHFNEQFFGPGTRLTVL.

The rearrangement uses TRBV21-1 and TRBJ1-5; the D segment call TRBD1 is taken from the table without a DNA check. TRBV21-1 counts as a pseudogene. CDR3 length: 15 residues. The CDR3 nucleotides read TGTGCCAGCACCAAAGGGGCAGGGGTTTGCCAGCCCCAGCATTTT. Amino acids: CASTKGAGVCQPQHF.

This clonotype has more than one count but fewer than ten. This chain connects TRBV4-1 to TRBJ2-4; D is unclear. Germline loops: CDR1 MGHRA, CDR2 YSYEKL. The CDR3 extends over 12 amino acids. V was pared by 0 bases and J by 15 bases, with 12 bases between. The CDR3 region is CASSQDPGLLYF. Here the CDR3 DNA reads TGCGCCAGCAGCCAAGATCCGGGTCTTCTGTACTTC.

This clonotype was observed many times. The chain uses TRBV7-9 and TRBJ2-3; D is undetermined. Germline loops: CDR1 SEHNR, CDR2 FQNEAQ (reference sequence). The CDR3 is 14 amino acids. With 2 bases removed from V and 5 bases from J, the gap between germline ends came to 11 bases. The CDR3 loop is CASSLQTQGDTQYF. The DNA for the CDR3 is TGTGCCAGCAGCTTACAGACTCAAGGAGATACGCAGTATTTT. Drawing the rest from reference TRBV7-9 and TRBJ2-3, the complete variable domain is DTGVSQNPRHKITKRGQNVTFRCDPISEHNRLYWYRQTLGQGPEFLTYFQNEAQLEKSRLLSDRFSAERPKGSFSTLEIQRTEQGDSAMYLCASSLQTQGDTQYFGPGTRLTVL.